This TCR beta chain is from a study of cytomegalovirus exposure and HLA in healthy donors. Study conclusions and caveats: The tendency of first-cohort TCR clusters to co-occur in the 100 to 150 validation repertoires emerged from a later analysis. In vitro testing confirmed three CMV-associated chains as specific for CMV antigens. For most TCR sequences rarity was the rule, although some public TCRs occurred in many donors. Cytomegalovirus-associated TCR beta chains were listed, numbering some 150.

About this clone itself: Its antigen is currently unknown.

Method: immunoSEQ multiplex PCR; TCRdb's copy keeps in-frame clones and lacks some. This table holds tens of thousands of clones, 80% to 95% found once. The receptor was isolated from a woman aged 18-35 years in good health and CMV-seronegative. The sequencing input was PBMCs.

The CDR3 bases are TGTGCCAGCAGTCCTCCAGAGAACAGAGAAGCTTTCTTT. This sequence encodes CASSPPENREAFF. J is TRBJ1-1 and V is TRBV13, with unresolved D. Deletions cut 6 bases from V and 8 bases from J, with 16 bases between. This CDR3 has 13 amino acids. Germline assignment: CDR1 PRHDT and CDR2 FYEKMQ (reference sequence).